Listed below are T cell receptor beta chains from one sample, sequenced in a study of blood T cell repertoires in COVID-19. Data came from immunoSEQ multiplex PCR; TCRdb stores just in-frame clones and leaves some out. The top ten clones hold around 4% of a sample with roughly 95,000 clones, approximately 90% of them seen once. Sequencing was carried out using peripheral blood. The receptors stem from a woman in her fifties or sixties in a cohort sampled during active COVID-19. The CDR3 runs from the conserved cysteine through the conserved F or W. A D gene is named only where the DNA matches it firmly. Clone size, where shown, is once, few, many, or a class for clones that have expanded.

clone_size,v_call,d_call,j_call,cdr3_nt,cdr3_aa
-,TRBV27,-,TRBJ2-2,TGTGCCAGCAGTCCCCAGGGACATTTGAACACCGGGGAGCTGTTTTTT,CASSPQGHLNTGELFF
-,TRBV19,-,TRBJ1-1,TGTGCCAGTAGGATAGGGGACTGGACTGAAGCTTTCTTT,CASRIGDWTEAFF
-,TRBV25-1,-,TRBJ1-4,TGTGCCACCCGAGGGGGGGCCGTTGAAAAACTGTTTTTT,CATRGGAVEKLFF
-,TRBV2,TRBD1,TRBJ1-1,TGTGCCACTATTAAAAGACCGGGACAGACCCATGAAGCTTTCTTT,CATIKRPGQTHEAFF
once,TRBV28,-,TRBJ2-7,TGTGCCAGCAGGTTGGAGACTGCCAGTAGGTTGCAGTACTTC,CASRLETASRLQYF
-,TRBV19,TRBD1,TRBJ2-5,TGTGCCAGTACCCGAGGGGACAGGGCCTCCCAAGAGACCCAGTACTTC,CASTRGDRASQETQYF
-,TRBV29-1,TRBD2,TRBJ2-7,TGCAGCGTTGAAGGGACTAGCGGGACGAGGCAGTACTTC,CSVEGTSGTRQYF
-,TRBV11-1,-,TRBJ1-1,TGTGCCAGCAGCTTAAAGGCTCAGGGGAACACTGAAGCTTTCTTT,CASSLKAQGNTEAFF
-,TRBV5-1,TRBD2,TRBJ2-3,TGCGCCAGCAGCTTGGTAGCGGGGGGGCCTCCAGATACGCAGTATTTT,CASSLVAGGPPDTQYF
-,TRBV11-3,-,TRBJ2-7,TGTGCCAGTCGGCGGGATACCTACGAGCAGTACTTC,CASRRDTYEQYF
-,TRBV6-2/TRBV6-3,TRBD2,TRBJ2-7,TGTGCCAGCAGTTTAGCGGGAGGGAACGAGCAGTACTTC,CASSLAGGNEQYF
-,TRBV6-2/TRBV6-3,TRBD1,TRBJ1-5,TGTGCCAGCAGTTACGGAGAGGGGGCAGGTCAGCCCCAGCATTTT,CASSYGEGAGQPQHF
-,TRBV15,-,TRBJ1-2,TGTGCCACCAGCAGGAACAATAACCCCTATGGCTACACCTTC,CATSRNNNPYGYTF
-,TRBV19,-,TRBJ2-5,TGTGCCAGTAGTATGGGCCGGTGGACAAATCGCTTCGAAGGGGGGGGCGGCCAGTACTTC,CASSMGRWTNRFEGGGGQYF
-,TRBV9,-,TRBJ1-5,TGTGCCAGCAGCGTAGCGCCGAGCCAGCCCCAGCATTTT,CASSVAPSQPQHF
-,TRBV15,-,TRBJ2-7,TGTGCCACCAGCAGAGATCCCGAATCAGGGTTCTACGAGCAGTACTTC,CATSRDPESGFYEQYF
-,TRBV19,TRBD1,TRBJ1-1,TGTGCCAGTAGTATGTATTTAGGACAGGCCCTTGAAGCTTTCTTT,CASSMYLGQALEAFF
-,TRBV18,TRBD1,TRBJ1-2,TGTGCCAGCTCACCGGCAGGGGGCATCGGGACTAACTATGGCTACACCTTC,CASSPAGGIGTNYGYTF
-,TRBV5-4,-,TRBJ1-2,TGTGCCAGCAGCTTGGCGGGGAGCTATGGCTACACCTTC,CASSLAGSYGYTF
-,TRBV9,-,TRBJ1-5,TGTGCCACAAAAGGGGTTGCCAATCAGCCCCAGCATTTT,CATKGVANQPQHF
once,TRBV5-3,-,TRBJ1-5,TGTGCCAGAAGCCAGGACAGTAGCAATCAGCCCCAGCATTTT,CARSQDSSNQPQHF
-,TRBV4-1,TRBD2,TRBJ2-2,TGCGCCAGCAGCCAAGATCAGGGGACTAGCGTCGGGGAGCTGTTTTTT,CASSQDQGTSVGELFF
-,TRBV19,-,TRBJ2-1,TGTGCCAGTAGTATAGACAGTTACAATGAGCAGTTCTTC,CASSIDSYNEQFF
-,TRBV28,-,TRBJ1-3,TGTGCCAGCAGTTCCCAAGGGGTCTCTGGAAACACCATATATTTT,CASSSQGVSGNTIYF
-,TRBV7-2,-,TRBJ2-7,TGTGCCAGCAGCACCCAGGAGGGTAGCGCCTACGAGCAGTACTTC,CASSTQEGSAYEQYF
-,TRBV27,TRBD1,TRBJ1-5,TGTGCCAGCAAAGATGGACAGGGGGCTGATTTAAGCAATCAGCCCCAGCATTTT,CASKDGQGADLSNQPQHF
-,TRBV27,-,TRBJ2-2,TGTGCCAGCAGTTTTGTCGGGTTAGCCGGGGAGCTGTTTTTT,CASSFVGLAGELFF
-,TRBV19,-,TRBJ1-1,TGTGCCAGTAGTATAGGAGCCCTTCAGGGACAGAACACTGAAGCTTTCTTT,CASSIGALQGQNTEAFF
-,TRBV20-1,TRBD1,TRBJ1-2,TGCAGTGCTAGGGGACAGAACTTCTACACCTTC,CSARGQNFYTF
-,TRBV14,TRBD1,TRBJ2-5,TGTGCCAGCAGCCAAGGGTTGGGGGCAGGGGGAGAGACCCAGTACTTC,CASSQGLGAGGETQYF
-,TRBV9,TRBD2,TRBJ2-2,TGTGCCAGCAGCGTAACGGGGGGGCCTGACGGGGAGCTGTTTTTT,CASSVTGGPDGELFF
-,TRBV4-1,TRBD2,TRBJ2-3,TGCGCCAGCAGCCAATTTTGGACTAGATCTGATACGCAGTATTTT,CASSQFWTRSDTQYF
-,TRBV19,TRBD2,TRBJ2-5,TGTGCCAGTAGTATCGGACTAGCGGGAGTAGGAGAGACCCAGTACTTC,CASSIGLAGVGETQYF
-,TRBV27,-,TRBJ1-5,TGTGCCAGCAGTTTGGCGGCAGGGGAGTTTCAGCCCCAGCATTTT,CASSLAAGEFQPQHF
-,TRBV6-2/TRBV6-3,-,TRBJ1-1,TGTGCCAGCAGTAAAACAGCTGAAGCTTTCTTT,CASSKTAEAFF
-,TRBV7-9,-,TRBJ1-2,TGTGCCAGCAGCTTATCGACAGTTAACTATGGCTACACCTTC,CASSLSTVNYGYTF
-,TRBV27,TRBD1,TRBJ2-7,TGTGCCAGCAGTACCCCGGGGACAGGGGACGGGGAGCAGTACTTC,CASSTPGTGDGEQYF
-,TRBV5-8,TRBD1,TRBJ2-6,TGTGCCAGCAGCCCGGGACAGACCAGCTCTGGGGCCAACGTCCTGACTTTC,CASSPGQTSSGANVLTF
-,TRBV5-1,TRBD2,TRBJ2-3,TGCGCCAGCAGCTTCCGAGCGGGGGGGCCCGATACGCAGTATTTT,CASSFRAGGPDTQYF
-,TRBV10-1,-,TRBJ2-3,TGCGCCAGCAGTGATAGTGCAAGGTGGGCCACAGATACGCAGTATTTT,CASSDSARWATDTQYF
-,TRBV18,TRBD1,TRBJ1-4,TGTGCCAGCTCACCGGATGGGCAGGGGGCGCTAGGAGAAAAACTGTTTTTT,CASSPDGQGALGEKLFF
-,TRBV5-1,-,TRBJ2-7,TGCGCCAGCAGCTCTTCTAGCGACGGCGGCGAGCAGTACTTC,CASSSSSDGGEQYF
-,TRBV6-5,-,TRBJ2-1,TGTGCCAGCAGGCCCGACGGGGGTCCCCGGGGCAAGTTCTTC,CASRPDGGPRGKFF
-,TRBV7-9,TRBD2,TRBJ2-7,TGTGCCAGCAGCCGTTCTAGCGGGAAAGGCGGGTGGCAGTACTTC,CASSRSSGKGGWQYF
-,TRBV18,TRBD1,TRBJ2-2,TGTGCCAGCTCAGCCGGACAGGGGGCGTTGGTCGCCGGGGAGCTGTTTTTT,CASSAGQGALVAGELFF
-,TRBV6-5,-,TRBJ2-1,TGTGCCAGCAGTTACTCCTCGGGGAGAGGGTATGAGCAGTTCTTC,CASSYSSGRGYEQFF
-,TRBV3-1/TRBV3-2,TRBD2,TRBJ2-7,TGTGCCAGCAGCCGCCCGGGGGGGGGCCTCTACGAGCAGTACTTC,CASSRPGGGLYEQYF